This passage covers 21 T cell receptor beta chains from one sample sequenced in a study of blood T cell repertoires in COVID-19 (dated by TCRdb to about 2020). The library was prepared using the immunoSEQ multiplex PCR assay. TCRdb limited this immuneACCESS table to in-frame rearrangements with V and J called. A share of clones is missing; checked studies link under half to unresolved V genes, and the rest is unexplained. The sample table lists 350,000 to 400,000 clones, about 88% of them with a count of one. Of the sample, just over 7% is held by the ten largest clones. Material: peripheral blood. Receptors originate from a woman in her sixties with COVID-19, enrolled during active disease.

This chain links TRBV5-5 with TRBJ2-7, with a possible D match to TRBD1 (6 bases). The CDR3 has 14 residues. Looked up from germline, CDR1 is SGHKS and CDR2 is YYEKEE (reference sequence). The germline V and J ends were trimmed by 3 bases and 0 bases, with 10 bases remaining between them. The CDR3 DNA reads TGTGCCAGCAGCTCGACAGGTTCCTCCTACGAGCAGTACTTC. Residues: CASSSTGSSYEQYF. The full variable domain, in which reference TRBV5-5 and TRBJ2-7 provide the parts outside the CDR3, is DAGVTQSPTHLIKTRGQQVTLRCSPISGHKSVSWYQQVLGQGPQFIFQYYEKEERGRGNFPDRFSARQFPNYSSELNVNALLLGDSALYLCASSSTGSSYEQYFGPGTRLTVT.

The CDR3 nucleotides read TGTGCCAGCAGCTTAAGTCGACAGCGCCTGGGCTACGAGCAGTACTTC. This sequence encodes CASSLSRQRLGYEQYF. V and J are TRBV11-3 and TRBJ2-7; TRBD1 is a possible D gene (5 bases). The V end was cut by 2 bases, the J end by 3 bases, with 17 bases between. Germline V CDR1 and CDR2: SGHNT, YENEEA. This CDR3 has 16 residues.

The gene calls are TRBV27 and TRBJ1-3, with 8 bases fitting TRBD1. The J segment lost 0 bases and the V segment lost 8 bases, leaving 9 bases of the junction unmatched. Per the germline V gene, CDR1 is MNHEY and CDR2 is SMNVEV (reference sequence). The length of the CDR3 is 16 residues. The CDR3: CASGRGPNSSGNTIYF. In DNA form, the CDR3 reads TGTGCCAGCGGCAGGGGGCCAAACTCCTCTGGAAACACCATATATTTT.

The chain recombines TRBV11-3 with TRBJ2-5; possibly TRBD1 for D (6 bases). V lost 5 bases and J 1 base, leaving 8 bases between the germline ends. Germline CDR1 and CDR2: SGHNT and YENEEA. The CDR3 consists of 13 residues. The CDR3 protein is CASSRTVQETQYF. In DNA, the CDR3 is TGTGCCAGCAGCCGGACAGTCCAAGAGACCCAGTACTTC.

The CDR3 region is CASSPERGGDNEQFF. CDR3 sequence (DNA): TGCGCCAGCAGCCCGGAGCGGGGCGGAGACAATGAGCAGTTCTTC. The chain employs TRBV4-1 and TRBJ2-1; TRBD2 matches at 7 bases. This CDR3 is 15 amino acids long. From germline, CDR1 is MGHRA and CDR2 YSYEKL. J was trimmed by 5 bases and V by 4 bases; bases with no gene match: 8.

This rearrangement joins TRBV6-5 to TRBJ1-3; TRBD1 matches at 8 bases. CDR1 MNHEY and CDR2 SVGAGI come from the germline V gene. The CDR3 extends over 15 amino acids. V shed 5 bases and J 3 bases; nucleotides not matched to a gene: 6. The CDR3 region is CASSTTGGFGNTIYF. Written as DNA, the CDR3 is TGTGCCAGCAGTACCACAGGGGGGTTTGGAAACACCATATATTTT.

This CDR3 reads CAWRERGPETQYF. The DNA for the CDR3 is TGTGCCTGGAGGGAACGGGGTCCCGAGACCCAGTACTTC. The gene calls are TRBV30 and TRBJ2-5, with D maybe TRBD2 (5 bases). This CDR3 spans 13 amino acids. Germline CDR1 is GTSNPN and CDR2 is SVGIG (reference sequence). V gave up 3 bases and J gave up 5 bases, with 13 bases separating them.

The V gene is TRBV4-3, the J gene TRBJ2-1; 11 nucleotides match TRBD2. J was trimmed by 6 bases and V by 2 bases; bases with no gene match: 3. This CDR3 is built from 15 residues. Germline CDR1 reads LGHNA; CDR2 reads YSLEER. For the CDR3, the DNA is TGCGCCAGCAGCCAACCTAGCGGGGGGCTCAATGAGCAGTTCTTC. Its translation: CASSQPSGGLNEQFF.

This sequence joins TRBV5-1 and TRBJ2-1; 10 positions match TRBD2. Germline CDR1 and CDR2: SGHRS and YFSETQ. The CDR3 runs 15 residues. After removal of 4 bases from V and 5 bases from J, the junction contained 6 bases not matched to a gene. The CDR3 region has the DNA TGCGCCAGCAGCCCCAGGACTAGCGGTAACAATGAGCAGTTCTTC. The encoded protein is CASSPRTSGNNEQFF.

This clone was detected once. This chain uses TRBV7-3 with TRBJ2-3; 8 nucleotides agree with TRBD2. CDR3 length: 15 amino acids. J was trimmed by 1 base and V by 5 bases; bases with no gene match: 5. Germline V gives CDR1 SGHTA, CDR2 FQGTGA. CDR3 sequence: CASSPGGGRTDTQYF. In DNA form, the CDR3 reads TGTGCCAGCAGCCCCGGGGGGGGCCGCACAGATACGCAGTATTTT.

The chain has TRBV9 and TRBJ2-7; TRBD2 is a possible D gene (6 bases). V lost 0 bases and J lost 2, with 12 bases in between. This CDR3 region has 15 residues. Germline loops: CDR1 SGDLS, CDR2 YYNGEE. CDR3 residues: CASSVGGAAPYEQYF. The CDR3 DNA follows: TGTGCCAGCAGCGTAGGCGGGGCGGCCCCCTACGAGCAGTACTTC. Full variable domain (missing parts from reference TRBV9 and TRBJ2-7): DSGVTQTPKHLITATGQRVTLRCSPRSGDLSVYWYQQSLDQGLQFLIQYYNGEERAKGNILERFSAQQFPDLHSELNLSSLELGDSALYFCASSVGGAAPYEQYFGPGTRLTVT.

The V and J genes are TRBV30 and TRBJ2-1, with a weak D call TRBD1 (5 bases). Germline-derived CDR1 and CDR2 are GTSNPN and SVGIG (reference sequence). The ends were cut back, 0 bases at V and 10 bases at J, with 19 bases in the middle. The length of the CDR3 is 15 residues. CDR3 sequence: CAWSVGLLVVREQFF. Written as DNA, the CDR3 is TGTGCCTGGAGTGTGGGGCTGTTGGTAGTTAGAGAGCAGTTCTTC.

This clone was detected only once. CDR3 DNA sequence: TGCGCCAGCAGCTTGGTGTTTGGCACCCACACAGATACGCAGTATTTT. This encodes CASSLVFGTHTDTQYF. The chain is built from TRBV5-1 and TRBJ2-3; no clear D. Trimming took 0 bases from V and 2 from J, leaving 13 bases between them. The CDR3 covers 16 residues. The germline V gene has CDR1 SGHRS and CDR2 YFSETQ.

The rearrangement joins TRBV5-6 to TRBJ1-5; D perhaps matches TRBD1 (5 bases). Germline V gene sequence: CDR1 SGHDT, CDR2 YYEEEE. This CDR3 is 17 amino acids long. The germline V and J ends were trimmed by 4 bases and 2 bases, with 19 bases remaining between them. This CDR3 is CASSDGGRGARNQPQHF. The DNA of the CDR3 is TGTGCCAGCAGCGATGGAGGACGCGGGGCTCGCAATCAGCCCCAGCATTTT.

The count of this clone is one. The chain joins TRBV25-1 to TRBJ2-7; no clear D gene. CDR1 MGHDK and CDR2 SYGVNS come from the germline V gene. The V end lost 5 bases, the J end lost 4 bases, and 9 bases lay between the germline ends. The CDR3 covers 12 residues. The CDR3 loop is CASSLFGYEQYF. Here the CDR3 DNA reads TGTGCCAGCAGTTTGTTCGGTTACGAGCAGTACTTC.

This chain uses TRBV7-3 with TRBJ2-5, with 8 bases fitting TRBD2. CDR1 and CDR2 (germline): SGHTA, FQGTGA. CDR3 length: 16 amino acids. V was pared by 5 bases and J by 5 bases, with 13 bases of the junction left unmatched. CDR3 protein: CASSQFHSGGMETQYF. The CDR3 DNA sequence: TGTGCCAGCAGCCAATTTCACAGCGGGGGTATGGAGACCCAGTACTTC. Filled out from reference TRBV7-3 and TRBJ2-5, the complete variable domain reads GAGVSQTPSNKVTEKGKYVELRCDPISGHTALYWYRQSLGQGPEFLIYFQGTGAADDSGLPNDRFFAVRPEGSVSTLKIQRTERGDSAVYLCASSQFHSGGMETQYFGPGTRLLVL.

The chain employs TRBV19 and TRBJ1-6; D perhaps matches TRBD1 (6 bases). CDR3 length: 15 residues. The germline CDR1 and CDR2 sequences are LNHDA and SQIVND (reference sequence). Deletions cut 3 bases from V and 14 bases from J, with 20 bases between. This CDR3 is CASSMVGTPGPTLHF. Written as DNA, the CDR3 is TGTGCCAGTAGTATGGTGGGGACACCCGGTCCGACCCTCCACTTT.

A single count supports this clone. V usage is TRBV7-9 and J usage is TRBJ2-3; D not resolved. V lost 0 bases and J lost 5, with 3 bases in between. There are 12 residues in the CDR3. CDR1 is SEHNR and CDR2 is FQNEAQ in the germline V gene (reference sequence). CDR3 protein: CASSLARDTQYF. The CDR3 DNA sequence: TGTGCCAGCAGCTTAGCTAGAGATACGCAGTATTTT.

V and J are TRBV6-2 or TRBV6-3 and TRBJ2-2, with TRBD2 matching over 8 bases. The V and J ends lost 5 bases and 3 bases, in that order; junction bases with no gene match: 8. CDR1 MNHEY and CDR2 SVGEGT come from the germline V gene. The CDR3 length is 16 residues. CDR3 nucleotides: TGTGCCAGCAGTGCTTACGGGGGGGCGGACACCGGGGAGCTGTTTTTT. Its protein is CASSAYGGADTGELFF.

V usage is TRBV3-1 (or the pseudogene TRBV3-2) and J usage is TRBJ1-2; weak D call: TRBD1 (6 bases). The CDR3 totals 16 residues. Trimming shortened V by 4 bases and J by 6 bases, and 21 bases separated the two germline ends. Germline-derived CDR1 and CDR2 are LGHDT and YNNKEL (reference sequence). The CDR3 coding sequence is TGTGCCAGCAGCCTATTAGGTCGGGCAGGGGAAAATGGCTACACCTTC. Its protein product is CASSLLGRAGENGYTF.

V gene TRBV4-1 combines with J gene TRBJ1-2; no definite D call. Trimming took 7 bases from V and 6 from J, leaving 18 bases between them. The CDR3 runs 14 residues. Germline V CDR1 and CDR2: MGHRA, YSYEKL. Here the CDR3 DNA reads TGCGCCAGCATAAGGCCGGGCATGAGGGATGGCTACACCTTC. Amino acids: CASIRPGMRDGYTF.